This is a list of T cell receptor beta chains from one sample in a study of blood T cell repertoires in COVID-19. Profiled with immunoSEQ multiplex PCR; TCRdb holds only in-frame clones, not every one. The sample records about 50,000 clones, 75% to 90% being singletons. The sequencing input was peripheral blood. The receptors derive from a human donor with active COVID-19. The donor label of this sample is uncertain. Each CDR3 is given with its conserved first and last residue. The D gene is left open where the match is weak. Some rows mark clone size as missing; the rest say once, few, many or name a class of expanded clone.

TRBV9	TRBJ1-5	few	.	TGTGCCAGCAGCGTAGATCTAAATCAGCCCCAGCATTTT	CASSVDLNQPQHF
TRBV19	TRBJ2-1	.	.	TGTGCCAGTAGTATCGGTCTCTCCTACAATGAGCAGTTCTTC	CASSIGLSYNEQFF
TRBV11-1	TRBJ2-3	.	TRBD2	TGTGCCAGCAGCTTAGGGGGAGGGAGCACAGATACGCAGTATTTT	CASSLGGGSTDTQYF
TRBV5-6	TRBJ2-7	.	.	TGTGCCAGCAGCTGGCGTCCCTCGGGTTACGAGCAGTACTTC	CASSWRPSGYEQYF
TRBV6-8	TRBJ1-3	once	.	TGTGCCAGCCTACCCCCGCGGGCAGTTACTAAGTGCTCTGGAAACACCATATATTTT	CASLPPRAVTKCSGNTIYF
TRBV19	TRBJ1-1	.	TRBD1	TGTGCCAGTAGTTCCGCAGGGGGTAGGACTGAAGCTTTCTTT	CASSSAGGRTEAFF
TRBV15	TRBJ1-5	once	.	TGTGCCACCAGTTGGGCAACTAATCAGCCCCAGCATTTT	CATSWATNQPQHF
TRBV5-4	TRBJ2-7	.	.	TGTGCCAGCAGCCCGGGACACTCCTACGAGCAGTACTTC	CASSPGHSYEQYF
TRBV7-9	TRBJ2-7	once	TRBD1	TGTGCCAGCAGCGTCCGGGACAGGGGGCTTGAGCAGTACTTC	CASSVRDRGLEQYF
TRBV7-9	TRBJ2-3	.	.	TGTGCCAGCAGCTTAGCGCTTGAGAAAACAGATACGCAGTATTTT	CASSLALEKTDTQYF
TRBV29-1	TRBJ1-5	.	.	TGCAGCGTTGCGGTAGCGAGCAATCAGCCCCAGCATTTT	CSVAVASNQPQHF
TRBV7-9	TRBJ2-2	.	.	TGTGCCAGCAGCTTATCTGTGGAGTTAGCGAACACCGGGGAGCTGTTTTTT	CASSLSVELANTGELFF
TRBV28	TRBJ1-3	.	TRBD1	TGTGCCAGCAGTGGACAGGCGATCTCTGGAAACACCATATATTTT	CASSGQAISGNTIYF
TRBV5-6	TRBJ2-5	.	TRBD2	TGTGCCAGCAATCGGGGGGAAGAGACCCAGTACTTC	CASNRGEETQYF
TRBV18	TRBJ1-5	.	.	TGTGCCAGCTCACAAGGAACAGGGAATCAGCCCCAGCATTTT	CASSQGTGNQPQHF
TRBV19	TRBJ2-1	.	.	TGTGCCAGTAGTAGAGCTCCCTCCTACAATGAGCAGTTCTTC	CASSRAPSYNEQFF
TRBV7-2	TRBJ1-6	.	.	TGTGCCAGCAGCTTAAATGGGGCCGGAACCCTCCACTTT	CASSLNGAGTLHF
TRBV12-5	TRBJ2-5	.	.	TGTGCTAGTGGTCCATCACTGCTTCAAGAGACCCAGTACTTC	CASGPSLLQETQYF
TRBV7-2	TRBJ2-5	.	TRBD1	TGTGCCAGCAACCCGGGACAGCAAGAAGGGACCCAGTACTTC	CASNPGQQEGTQYF
TRBV19	TRBJ1-3	.	.	TGTGCCAGTGTACAGGGTACGGCTGGAAACACCATATATTTT	CASVQGTAGNTIYF
TRBV4-1	TRBJ2-7	once	TRBD1	TGCGCCAGCAGCCAGGATACAGGGGGTGCTTCCTACGAGCAGTACTTC	CASSQDTGGASYEQYF